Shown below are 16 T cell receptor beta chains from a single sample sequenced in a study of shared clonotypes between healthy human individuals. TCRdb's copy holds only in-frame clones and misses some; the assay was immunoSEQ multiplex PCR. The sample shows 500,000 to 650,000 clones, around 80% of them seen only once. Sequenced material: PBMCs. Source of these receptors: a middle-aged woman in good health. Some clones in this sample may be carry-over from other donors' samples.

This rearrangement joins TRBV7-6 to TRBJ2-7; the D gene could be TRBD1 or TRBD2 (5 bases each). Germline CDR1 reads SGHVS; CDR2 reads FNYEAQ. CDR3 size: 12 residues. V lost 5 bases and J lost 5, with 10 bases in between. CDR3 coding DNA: TGTGCCAGCAGCCGGGACCGAGACGAGCAGTACTTC. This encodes CASSRDRDEQYF.

CDR3 loop: CASSLVGTGDGYTF. The CDR3 region has the DNA TGCGCCAGCAGCTTGGTTGGGACAGGGGATGGCTACACCTTC. The rearrangement links TRBV5-1 to TRBJ1-2; 10 nucleotides line up with TRBD1. The CDR3 has 14 amino acids. The V segment lost 0 bases and the J segment 6 bases; nucleotides outside the gene matches: 2. Per the germline V gene, CDR1 is SGHRS and CDR2 is YFSETQ.

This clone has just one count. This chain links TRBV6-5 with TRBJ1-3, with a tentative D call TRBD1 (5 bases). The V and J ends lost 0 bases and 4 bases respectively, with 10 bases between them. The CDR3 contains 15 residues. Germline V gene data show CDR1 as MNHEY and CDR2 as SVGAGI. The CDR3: CASSYSIGAGNTIYF. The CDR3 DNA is TGTGCCAGCAGTTACTCGATAGGGGCCGGAAACACCATATATTTT.

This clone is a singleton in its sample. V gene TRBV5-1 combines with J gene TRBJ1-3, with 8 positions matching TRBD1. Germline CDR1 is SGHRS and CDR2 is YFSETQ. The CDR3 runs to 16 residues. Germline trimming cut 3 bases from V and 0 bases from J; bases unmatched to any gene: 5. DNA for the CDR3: TGCGCCAGCAGCTCACAGGGGGTCGGCTCTGGAAACACCATATATTTT. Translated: CASSSQGVGSGNTIYF.

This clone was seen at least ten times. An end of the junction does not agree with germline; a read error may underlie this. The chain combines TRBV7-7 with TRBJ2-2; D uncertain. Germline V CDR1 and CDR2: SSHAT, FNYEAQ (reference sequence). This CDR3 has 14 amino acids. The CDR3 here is CASSSNVNTGELFF. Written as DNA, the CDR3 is TGTGCTAGCAGCTCGAATGTAAACACCGGGGAGCTGTTTTTT.

CDR3 loop: CASSFRYGRDSYEQYF. The CDR3 coding sequence is TGTGCCAGCAGCTTCAGATACGGGAGGGACTCCTACGAGCAGTACTTC. The J gene is TRBJ2-5, the V gene TRBV11-2, with TRBD2 matching over 8 bases. The J call may be faulty, since TRBJ2-7 better matches the DNA end. CDR1 SGHAT and CDR2 FQNNGV come from the germline V gene. CDR3 length equals 16 residues.

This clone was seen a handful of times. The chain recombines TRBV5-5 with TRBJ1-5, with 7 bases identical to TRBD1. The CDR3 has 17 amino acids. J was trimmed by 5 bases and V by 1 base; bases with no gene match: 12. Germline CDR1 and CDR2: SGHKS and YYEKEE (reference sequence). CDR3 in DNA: TGTGCCAGCAGCTTGTTCGAGGGGGCACTAACCCATCAGCCCCAGCATTTT. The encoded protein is CASSLFEGALTHQPQHF.

Here the CDR3 reads CASSTQGAGELFF. The CDR3 DNA follows: TGCGCCAGCAGCACACAGGGGGCCGGGGAGCTGTTTTTT. V is TRBV5-1 and J is TRBJ2-2; TRBD1 matches at 8 bases. V lost 4 bases, J lost 6 bases, and 2 bases stayed unmatched. Per germline, CDR1 SGHRS and CDR2 YFSETQ. The CDR3 consists of 13 residues.

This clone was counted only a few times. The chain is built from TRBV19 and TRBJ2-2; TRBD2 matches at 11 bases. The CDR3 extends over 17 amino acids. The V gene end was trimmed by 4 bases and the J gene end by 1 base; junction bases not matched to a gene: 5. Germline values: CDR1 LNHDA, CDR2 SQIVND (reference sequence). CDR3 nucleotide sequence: TGTGCCAGTAGTACCCCTACTAGCGGGGGGAACACCGGGGAGCTGTTTTTT. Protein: CASSTPTSGGNTGELFF.

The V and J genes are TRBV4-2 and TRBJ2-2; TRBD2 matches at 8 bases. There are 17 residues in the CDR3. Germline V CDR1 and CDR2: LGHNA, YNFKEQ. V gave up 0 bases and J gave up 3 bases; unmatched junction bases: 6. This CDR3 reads CASSQDLVGRDTGELFF. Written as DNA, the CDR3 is TGTGCCAGCAGCCAAGATTTGGTCGGGAGGGACACCGGGGAGCTGTTTTTT.

CDR3 nucleotides: TGCAGCGTTGATCCCCGGCAGGGATGGGACAATGAGCAGTTCTTC. Residues: CSVDPRQGWDNEQFF. The rearrangement links TRBV29-1 to TRBJ2-1, with TRBD1 as a possible D gene (5 bases). The V gene lost 3 bases and the J gene lost 5 bases, with 17 bases spanning the gap. Germline CDR1 SQVTM, CDR2 ANQGSEA. The CDR3 is 15 amino acids.

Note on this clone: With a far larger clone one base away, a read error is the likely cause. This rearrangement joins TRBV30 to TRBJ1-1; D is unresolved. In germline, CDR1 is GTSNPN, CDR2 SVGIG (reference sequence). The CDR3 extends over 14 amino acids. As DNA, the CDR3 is TGTGCCTGTAGTGTAACGGAGATGAACACTGAAGCTTTCTTT. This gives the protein CACSVTEMNTEAFF.

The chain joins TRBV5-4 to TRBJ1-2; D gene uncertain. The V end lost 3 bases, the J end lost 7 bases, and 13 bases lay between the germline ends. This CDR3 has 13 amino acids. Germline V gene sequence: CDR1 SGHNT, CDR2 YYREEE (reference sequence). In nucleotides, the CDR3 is TGTGCCAGCAGCTCACCAAGGGCCTCTGGCTACACCTTC. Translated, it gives CASSSPRASGYTF.

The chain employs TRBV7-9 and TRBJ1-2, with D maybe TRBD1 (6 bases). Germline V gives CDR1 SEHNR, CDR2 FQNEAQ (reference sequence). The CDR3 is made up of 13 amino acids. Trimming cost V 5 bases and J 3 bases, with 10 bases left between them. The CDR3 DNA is TGTGCCAGCAGCCACAGGACAGACTATGGCTACACCTTC. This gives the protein CASSHRTDYGYTF.

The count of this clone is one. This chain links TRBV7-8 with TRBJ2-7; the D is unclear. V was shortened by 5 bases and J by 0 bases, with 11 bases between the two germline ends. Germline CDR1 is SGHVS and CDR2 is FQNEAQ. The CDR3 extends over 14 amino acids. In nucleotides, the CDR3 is TGTGCCAGCAGCCCTCGCACTGACTCCTACGAGCAGTACTTC. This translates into CASSPRTDSYEQYF.

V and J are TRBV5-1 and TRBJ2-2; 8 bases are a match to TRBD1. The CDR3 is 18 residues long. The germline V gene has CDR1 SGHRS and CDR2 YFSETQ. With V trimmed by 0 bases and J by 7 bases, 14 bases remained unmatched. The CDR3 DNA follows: TGCGCCAGCAGCTTGGCTTTCTCGTCCAGGGGGCTTGGCGGGGAGCTGTTTTTT. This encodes CASSLAFSSRGLGGELFF.